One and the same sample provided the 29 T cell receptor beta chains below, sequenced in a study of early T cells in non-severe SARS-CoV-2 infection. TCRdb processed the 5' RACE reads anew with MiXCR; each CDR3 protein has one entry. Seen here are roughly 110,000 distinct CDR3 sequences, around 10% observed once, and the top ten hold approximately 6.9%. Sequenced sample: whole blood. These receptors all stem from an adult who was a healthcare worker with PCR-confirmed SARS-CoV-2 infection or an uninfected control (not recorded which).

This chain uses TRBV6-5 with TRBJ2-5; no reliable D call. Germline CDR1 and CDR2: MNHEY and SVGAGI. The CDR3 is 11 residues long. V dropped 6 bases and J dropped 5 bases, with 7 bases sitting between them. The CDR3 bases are TGTGCCAGCAGGGCCTCGGAGACCCAGTACTTC. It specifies CASRASETQYF.

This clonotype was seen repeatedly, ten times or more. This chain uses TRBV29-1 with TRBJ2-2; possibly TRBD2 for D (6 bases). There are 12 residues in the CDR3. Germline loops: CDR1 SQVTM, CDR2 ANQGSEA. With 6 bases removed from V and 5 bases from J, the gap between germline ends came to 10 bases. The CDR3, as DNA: TGCAGCGTGTCCGCGGGGACCGGGGAGCTGTTTTTT. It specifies CSVSAGTGELFF.

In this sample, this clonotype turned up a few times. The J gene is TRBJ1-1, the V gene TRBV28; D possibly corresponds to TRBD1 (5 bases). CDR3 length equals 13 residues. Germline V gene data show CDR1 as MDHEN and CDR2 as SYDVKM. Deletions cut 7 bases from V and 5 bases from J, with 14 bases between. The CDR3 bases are TGTGCCAGCACCATGATGGGGCAGACTGAAGCTTTCTTT. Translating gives CASTMMGQTEAFF.

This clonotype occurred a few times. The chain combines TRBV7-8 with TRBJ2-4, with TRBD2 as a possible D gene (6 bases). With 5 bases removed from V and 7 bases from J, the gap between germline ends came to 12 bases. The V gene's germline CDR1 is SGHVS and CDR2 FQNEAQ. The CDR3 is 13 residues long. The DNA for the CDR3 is TGTGCCAGCAGCCCGGAGGGCCCGAACATTCAGTACTTC. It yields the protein CASSPEGPNIQYF.

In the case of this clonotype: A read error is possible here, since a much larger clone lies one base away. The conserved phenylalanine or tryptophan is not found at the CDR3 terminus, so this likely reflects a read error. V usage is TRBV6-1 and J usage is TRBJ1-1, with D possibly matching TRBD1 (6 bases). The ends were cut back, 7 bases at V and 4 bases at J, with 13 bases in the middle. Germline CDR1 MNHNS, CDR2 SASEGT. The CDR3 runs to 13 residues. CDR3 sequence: CASILRGGTEAFL. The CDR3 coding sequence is TGTGCCAGCATTTTAAGAGGGGGCACTGAAGCTTTCTTA.

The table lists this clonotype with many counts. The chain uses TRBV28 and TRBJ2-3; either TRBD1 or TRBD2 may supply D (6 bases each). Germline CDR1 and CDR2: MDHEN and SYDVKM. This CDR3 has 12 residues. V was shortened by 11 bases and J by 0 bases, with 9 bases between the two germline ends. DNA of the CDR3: TGTGCCGGAGGGGGGAGCACAGATACGCAGTATTTT. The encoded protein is CAGGGSTDTQYF.

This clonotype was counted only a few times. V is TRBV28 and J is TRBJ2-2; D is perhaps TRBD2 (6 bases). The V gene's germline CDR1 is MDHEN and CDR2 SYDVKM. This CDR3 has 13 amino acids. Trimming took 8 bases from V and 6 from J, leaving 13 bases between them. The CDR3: CASETSRAGELFF. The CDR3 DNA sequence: TGTGCCAGCGAAACTAGCAGGGCCGGGGAGCTGTTTTTT.

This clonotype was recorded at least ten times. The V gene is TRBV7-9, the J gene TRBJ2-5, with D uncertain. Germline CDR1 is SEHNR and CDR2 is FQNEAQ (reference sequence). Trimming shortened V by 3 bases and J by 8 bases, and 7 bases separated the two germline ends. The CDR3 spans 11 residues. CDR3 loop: CASSFSRTQYF. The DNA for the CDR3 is TGTGCCAGCAGCTTTTCCCGAACCCAGTACTTC. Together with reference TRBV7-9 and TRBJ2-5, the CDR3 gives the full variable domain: DTGVSQNPRHKITKRGQNVTFRCDPISEHNRLYWYRQTLGQGPEFLTYFQNEAQLEKSRLLSDRFSAERPKGSFSTLEIQRTEQGDSAMYLCASSFSRTQYFGPGTRLLVL.

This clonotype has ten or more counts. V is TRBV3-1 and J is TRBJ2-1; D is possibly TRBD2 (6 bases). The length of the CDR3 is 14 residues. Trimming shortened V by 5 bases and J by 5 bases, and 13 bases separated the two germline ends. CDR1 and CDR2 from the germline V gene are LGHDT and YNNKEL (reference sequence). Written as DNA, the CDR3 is TGTGCCAGCAGCGCCCGGGACTCAAACAATGAGCAGTTCTTC. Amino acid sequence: CASSARDSNNEQFF.

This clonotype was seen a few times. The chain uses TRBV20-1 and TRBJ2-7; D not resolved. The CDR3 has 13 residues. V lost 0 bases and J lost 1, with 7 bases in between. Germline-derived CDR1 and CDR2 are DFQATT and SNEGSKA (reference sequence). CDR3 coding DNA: TGCAGTGCTAGAGATATCGGTTCCTACGAGCAGTACTTC. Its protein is CSARDIGSYEQYF.

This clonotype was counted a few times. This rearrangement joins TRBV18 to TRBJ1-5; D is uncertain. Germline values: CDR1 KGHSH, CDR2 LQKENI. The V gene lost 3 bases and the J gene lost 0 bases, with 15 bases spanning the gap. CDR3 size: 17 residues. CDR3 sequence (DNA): TGTGCCAGCTCACCCACGAACAGTCCCTATAGCAATCAGCCCCAGCATTTT. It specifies CASSPTNSPYSNQPQHF.

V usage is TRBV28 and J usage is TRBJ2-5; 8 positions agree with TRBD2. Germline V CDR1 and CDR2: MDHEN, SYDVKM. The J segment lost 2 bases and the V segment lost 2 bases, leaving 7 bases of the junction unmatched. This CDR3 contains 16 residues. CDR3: CASSLPGGVGQETQYF. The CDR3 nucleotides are TGTGCCAGCAGTTTACCGGGAGGGGTTGGGCAAGAGACCCAGTACTTC.

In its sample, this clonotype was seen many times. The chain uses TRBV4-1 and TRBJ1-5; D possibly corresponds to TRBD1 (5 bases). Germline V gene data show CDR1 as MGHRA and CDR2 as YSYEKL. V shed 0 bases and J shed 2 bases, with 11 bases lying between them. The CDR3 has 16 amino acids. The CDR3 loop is CASSQERSTGNQPQHF. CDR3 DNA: TGCGCCAGCAGCCAAGAAAGATCGACAGGCAATCAGCCCCAGCATTTT.

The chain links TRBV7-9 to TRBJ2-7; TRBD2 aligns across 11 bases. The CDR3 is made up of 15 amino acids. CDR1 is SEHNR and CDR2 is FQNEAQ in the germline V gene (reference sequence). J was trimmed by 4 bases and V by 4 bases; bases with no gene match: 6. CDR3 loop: CASSYSGRADYEQYF. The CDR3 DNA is TGTGCCAGCAGCTATAGCGGGAGGGCCGATTACGAGCAGTACTTC. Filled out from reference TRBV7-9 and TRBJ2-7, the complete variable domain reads DTGVSQNPRHKITKRGQNVTFRCDPISEHNRLYWYRQTLGQGPEFLTYFQNEAQLEKSRLLSDRFSAERPKGSFSTLEIQRTEQGDSAMYLCASSYSGRADYEQYFGPGTRLTVT.

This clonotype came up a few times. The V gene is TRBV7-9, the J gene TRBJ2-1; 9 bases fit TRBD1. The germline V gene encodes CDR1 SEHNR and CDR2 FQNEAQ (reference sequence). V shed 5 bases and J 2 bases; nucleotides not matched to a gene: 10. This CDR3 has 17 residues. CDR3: CASSPGDRAGAYNEQFF. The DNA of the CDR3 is TGTGCCAGCAGCCCAGGGGACAGGGCAGGCGCCTACAATGAGCAGTTCTTC. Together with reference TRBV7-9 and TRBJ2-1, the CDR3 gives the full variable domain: DTGVSQNPRHKITKRGQNVTFRCDPISEHNRLYWYRQTLGQGPEFLTYFQNEAQLEKSRLLSDRFSAERPKGSFSTLEIQRTEQGDSAMYLCASSPGDRAGAYNEQFFGPGTRLTVL.

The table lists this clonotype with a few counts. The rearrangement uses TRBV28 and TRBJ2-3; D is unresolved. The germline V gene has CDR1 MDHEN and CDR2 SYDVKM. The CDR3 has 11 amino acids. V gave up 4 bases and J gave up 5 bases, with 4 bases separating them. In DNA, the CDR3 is TGTGCCAGCAGTTGGCGAGATACGCAGTATTTT. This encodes CASSWRDTQYF.

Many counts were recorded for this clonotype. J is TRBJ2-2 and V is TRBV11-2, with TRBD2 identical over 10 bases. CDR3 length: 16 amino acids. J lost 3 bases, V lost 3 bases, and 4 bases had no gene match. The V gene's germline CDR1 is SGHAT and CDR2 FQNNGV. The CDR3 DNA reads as TGTGCCAGCAGCTTGTTTAGCGGGAGGCACACCGGGGAGCTGTTTTTT. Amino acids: CASSLFSGRHTGELFF.

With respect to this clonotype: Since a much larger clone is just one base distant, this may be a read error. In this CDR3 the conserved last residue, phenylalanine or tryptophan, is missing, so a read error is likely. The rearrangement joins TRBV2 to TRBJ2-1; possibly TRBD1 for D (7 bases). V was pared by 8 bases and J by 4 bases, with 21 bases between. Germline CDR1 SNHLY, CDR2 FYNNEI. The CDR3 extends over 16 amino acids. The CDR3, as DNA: TGTGCCAGCTCTACCTGGACAGGCGGGATGTACAATGAGCAGTTCTCC. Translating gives CASSTWTGGMYNEQFS.

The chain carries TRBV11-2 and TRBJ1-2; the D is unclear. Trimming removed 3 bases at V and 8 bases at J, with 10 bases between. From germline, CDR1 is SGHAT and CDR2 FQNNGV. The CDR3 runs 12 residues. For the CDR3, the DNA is TGTGCCAGCAGCTTCCCCCCCGGCGGCTACACCTTC. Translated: CASSFPPGGYTF.

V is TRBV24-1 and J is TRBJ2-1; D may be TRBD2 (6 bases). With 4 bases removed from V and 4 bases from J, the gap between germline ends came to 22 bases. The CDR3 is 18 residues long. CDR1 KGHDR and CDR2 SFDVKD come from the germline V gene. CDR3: CATSDSTPRLVAYNEQFF. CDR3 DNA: TGTGCCACCAGTGACTCGACGCCCAGACTAGTTGCTTACAATGAGCAGTTCTTC.

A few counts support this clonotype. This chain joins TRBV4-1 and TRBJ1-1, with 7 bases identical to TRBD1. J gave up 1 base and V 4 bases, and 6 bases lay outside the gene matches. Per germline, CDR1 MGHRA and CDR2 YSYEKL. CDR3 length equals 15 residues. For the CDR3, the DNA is TGCGCCAGCAGCCTGCCGACAGGGAGGAACACTGAAGCTTTCTTT. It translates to CASSLPTGRNTEAFF.

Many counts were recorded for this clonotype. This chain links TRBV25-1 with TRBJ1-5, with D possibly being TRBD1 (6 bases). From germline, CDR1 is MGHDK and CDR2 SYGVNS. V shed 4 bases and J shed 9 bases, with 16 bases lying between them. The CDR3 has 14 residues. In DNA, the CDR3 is TGTGCCAGCAGTGCTGGGGGGGGCGAAAGGCCCCAGCATTTT. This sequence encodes CASSAGGGERPQHF.

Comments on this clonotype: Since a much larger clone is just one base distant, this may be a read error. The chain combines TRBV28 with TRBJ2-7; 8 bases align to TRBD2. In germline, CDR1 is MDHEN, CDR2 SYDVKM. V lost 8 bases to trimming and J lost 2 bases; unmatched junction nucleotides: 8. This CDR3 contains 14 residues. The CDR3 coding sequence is TGTGCCAGCGCCGTAGCGGGGACCCCCTACGAGCAGTACTTC. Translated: CASAVAGTPYEQYF.

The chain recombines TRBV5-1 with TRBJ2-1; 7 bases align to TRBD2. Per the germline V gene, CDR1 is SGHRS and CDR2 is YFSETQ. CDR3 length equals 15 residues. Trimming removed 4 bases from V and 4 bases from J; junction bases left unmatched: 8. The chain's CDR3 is CASSHGLVGYNEQFF. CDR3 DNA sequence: TGCGCCAGCAGCCATGGACTAGTGGGGTACAATGAGCAGTTCTTC.

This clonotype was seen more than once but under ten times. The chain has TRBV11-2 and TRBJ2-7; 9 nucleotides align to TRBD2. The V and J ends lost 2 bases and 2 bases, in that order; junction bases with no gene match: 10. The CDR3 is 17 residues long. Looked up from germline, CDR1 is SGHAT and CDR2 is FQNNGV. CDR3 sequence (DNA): TGTGCCAGCAGCTTAAGTGCTCCGGGACTAGCAGCCTACGAGCAGTACTTC. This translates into CASSLSAPGLAAYEQYF.

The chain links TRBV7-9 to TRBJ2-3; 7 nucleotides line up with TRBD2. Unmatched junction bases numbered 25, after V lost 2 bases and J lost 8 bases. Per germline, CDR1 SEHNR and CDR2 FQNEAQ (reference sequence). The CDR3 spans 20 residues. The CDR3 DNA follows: TGTGCCAGCAGCTTACGAAATCGCAAGCTAACTAGCGCAGTTTTCAGTACGCAGTATTTT. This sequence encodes CASSLRNRKLTSAVFSTQYF. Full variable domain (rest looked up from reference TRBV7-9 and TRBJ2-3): DTGVSQNPRHKITKRGQNVTFRCDPISEHNRLYWYRQTLGQGPEFLTYFQNEAQLEKSRLLSDRFSAERPKGSFSTLEIQRTEQGDSAMYLCASSLRNRKLTSAVFSTQYFGPGTRLTVL.

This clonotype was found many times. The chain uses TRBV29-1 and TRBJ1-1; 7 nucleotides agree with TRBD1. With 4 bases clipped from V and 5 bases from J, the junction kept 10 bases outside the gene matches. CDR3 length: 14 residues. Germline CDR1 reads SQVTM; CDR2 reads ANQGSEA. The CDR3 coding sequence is TGCAGCGTTGTCGCTACGGGACAGATTACTGAAGCTTTCTTT. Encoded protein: CSVVATGQITEAFF.

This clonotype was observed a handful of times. Written as DNA, the CDR3 is TGTGCCAGCAGCTCCTCACTCAGGGGTCAGCCCCAGCATTTT. It yields the protein CASSSSLRGQPQHF. The rearrangement joins TRBV7-6 to TRBJ1-5, with D possibly being TRBD1 (6 bases). CDR3 length: 14 amino acids. Germline V gives CDR1 SGHVS, CDR2 FNYEAQ. Between the trimmed V and J ends, which lost 4 bases and 6 bases, there was a span of 13 bases.

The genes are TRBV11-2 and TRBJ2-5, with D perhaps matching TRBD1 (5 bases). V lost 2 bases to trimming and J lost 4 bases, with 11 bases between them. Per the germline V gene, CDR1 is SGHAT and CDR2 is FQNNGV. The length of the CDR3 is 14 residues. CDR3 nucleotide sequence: TGTGCCAGCAGCTTACAGGGATCGTTAGAGACCCAGTACTTC. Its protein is CASSLQGSLETQYF.